This is a list of T cell receptor beta chains from one sample in a study of blood T cell repertoires in COVID-19. Measured with immunoSEQ multiplex PCR; TCRdb has only the in-frame clones, and not every one. Seen here are around 320,000 clones, 85% to 95% observed once, and the top ten hold about 4%. The source material was PBMCs or T cells enriched from blood (not recorded which). The receptor source for this set is a woman in her 30s who had been exposed to COVID-19. Both conserved end residues are part of each CDR3. Each record gives: J gene, V gene, CDR3 protein.

j_call: TRBJ2-7
v_call: TRBV19
cdr3_aa: CASSIDYGTRTYEQYF

j_call: TRBJ2-7
v_call: TRBV10-3
cdr3_aa: CAISESKPGQGLYEQYF

j_call: TRBJ2-5
v_call: TRBV4-3
cdr3_aa: CASSQDSGTQYF

j_call: TRBJ2-7
v_call: TRBV6-5
cdr3_aa: CASLRTGRSYEQYF

j_call: TRBJ1-1
v_call: TRBV29-1
cdr3_aa: CSVSSGTGNTEAFF

j_call: TRBJ1-1
v_call: TRBV3-1/TRBV3-2
cdr3_aa: CASSRTPGGVNTEAFF

j_call: TRBJ2-7
v_call: TRBV29-1
cdr3_aa: CSVERQGGDEQYF

j_call: TRBJ2-7
v_call: TRBV19
cdr3_aa: CASSTRTSGVSSPYEQYF

j_call: TRBJ2-1
v_call: TRBV5-1
cdr3_aa: CASSLSSGVYNEQFF

j_call: TRBJ2-3
v_call: TRBV5-1
cdr3_aa: CASGGVPTDTQYF

j_call: TRBJ1-5
v_call: TRBV12-3/TRBV12-4
cdr3_aa: CASSLDRDVPQHF

j_call: TRBJ2-7
v_call: TRBV6-5
cdr3_aa: CASSPRGVSYEQYF

j_call: TRBJ1-4
v_call: TRBV5-1
cdr3_aa: CASSLWGGGEKLFF

j_call: TRBJ1-3
v_call: TRBV5-1
cdr3_aa: CASSNPEGNTIYF

j_call: TRBJ2-7
v_call: TRBV7-9
cdr3_aa: CASTPPHDNYEQYF

j_call: TRBJ1-2
v_call: TRBV4-3
cdr3_aa: CASSHGTESWYGYTF

j_call: TRBJ2-3
v_call: TRBV13
cdr3_aa: CASSSRPSTDTQYF

j_call: TRBJ2-7
v_call: TRBV19
cdr3_aa: CASSMLPLVGQYSYEQYF

j_call: TRBJ1-2
v_call: TRBV5-1
cdr3_aa: CASSPYPGQGDGYTF

j_call: TRBJ2-7
v_call: TRBV4-1
cdr3_aa: CASSQDRGRSYEQYF

j_call: TRBJ1-3
v_call: TRBV15
cdr3_aa: CATSRDRVGLPGNTIYF

j_call: TRBJ1-6
v_call: TRBV5-1
cdr3_aa: CASSIGQGYNSPLHF

j_call: TRBJ1-4
v_call: TRBV5-1
cdr3_aa: CASSFGPATTNEKLFF

j_call: TRBJ2-2
v_call: TRBV7-9
cdr3_aa: CASSLARVLTGELFF

j_call: TRBJ1-2
v_call: TRBV5-1
cdr3_aa: CASSGGTRGLLYGYTF

j_call: TRBJ2-7
v_call: TRBV6-5
cdr3_aa: CASSLRTGAYEQYF

j_call: TRBJ1-5
v_call: TRBV5-8
cdr3_aa: CASSSLGLSNQPQHF

j_call: TRBJ2-6
v_call: TRBV24-1
cdr3_aa: CATSDPGGSNVLTF

j_call: TRBJ2-7
v_call: TRBV18
cdr3_aa: CASSPEYYEQYF

j_call: TRBJ2-7
v_call: TRBV12-2
cdr3_aa: CASRLANLGPSGGWSYEQYF

j_call: TRBJ1-1
v_call: TRBV19
cdr3_aa: CASGNRAWDTEAFF